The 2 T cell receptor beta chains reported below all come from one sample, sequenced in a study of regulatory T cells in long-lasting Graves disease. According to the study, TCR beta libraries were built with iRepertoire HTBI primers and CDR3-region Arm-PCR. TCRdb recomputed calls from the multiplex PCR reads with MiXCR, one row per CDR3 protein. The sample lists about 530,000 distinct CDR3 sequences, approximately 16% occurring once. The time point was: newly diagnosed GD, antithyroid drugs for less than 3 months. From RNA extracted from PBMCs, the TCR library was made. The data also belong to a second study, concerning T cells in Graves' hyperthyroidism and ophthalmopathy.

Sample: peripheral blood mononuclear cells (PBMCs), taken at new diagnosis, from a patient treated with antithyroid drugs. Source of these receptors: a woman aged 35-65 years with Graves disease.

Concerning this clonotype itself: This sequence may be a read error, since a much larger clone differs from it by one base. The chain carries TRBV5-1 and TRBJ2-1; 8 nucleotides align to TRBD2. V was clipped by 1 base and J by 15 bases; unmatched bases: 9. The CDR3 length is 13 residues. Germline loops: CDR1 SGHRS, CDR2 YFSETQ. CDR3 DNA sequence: TGCGCCAGCAGCTTGAGTACAGTCGGGGGGGGGTTCTTC. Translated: CASSLSTVGGGFF.

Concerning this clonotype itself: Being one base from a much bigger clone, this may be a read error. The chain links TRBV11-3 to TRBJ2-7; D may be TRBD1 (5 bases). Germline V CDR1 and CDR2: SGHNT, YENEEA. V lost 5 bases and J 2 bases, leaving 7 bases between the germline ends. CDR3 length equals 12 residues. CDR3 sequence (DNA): TGTGCCAGCAGCACGACAGCCTACGAGCAGTACTTC. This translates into CASSTTAYEQYF. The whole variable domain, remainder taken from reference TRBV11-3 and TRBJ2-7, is EAGVVQSPRYKIIEKKQPVAFWCNPISGHNTLYWYLQNLGQGPELLIRYENEEAVDDSQLPKDRFSAERLKGVDSTLKIQPAELGDSAVYLCASSTTAYEQYFGPGTRLTVT.